The clone carrying this TCR beta chain was observed a handful of times. Its cognate antigen is unknown. TCRdb re-analysed the 5' RACE reads in MiXCR, keeping a single row per CDR3 protein. The table records around 500,000 distinct CDR3 sequences, approximately 15% of them present only once. The source of the sample is a study of identical twins. Study-wide points: It was cross-sectional statistical analysis, not following the same donors, that the conclusions relied on.

These data are also associated with another study on yellow fever vaccine responses in identical twins.

The sample taken for sequencing was CD4+ T cells sorted from blood. This sequence originates from a woman aged 18-30 years in good health.

This CDR3 is CASRNGGANLNEQFF. CDR3 sequence (DNA): TGTGCCAGCAGAAACGGGGGGGCCAATTTAAATGAGCAGTTCTTC. The rearrangement uses TRBV2 and TRBJ2-1, with TRBD2 identical over 8 bases. CDR1 is SNHLY and CDR2 is FYNNEI in the germline V gene. Trimming cost V 6 bases and J 7 bases; bases outside gene matches: 11. The CDR3 is 15 amino acids.